Below, 15 T cell receptor beta chains from the same sample are listed, as sequenced in a study of shared clonotypes between healthy human individuals. This table comes from immunoSEQ multiplex PCR, and its TCRdb copy is limited to in-frame clones, with some not included. The sample lists 2 million to 2.5 million clones, 90% to 95% occurring once. The sequencing input was naive CD4+ T cells from PBMCs. Subset: CD45RA+ positively selected. The source of these receptors is a man aged 18 to 29 in good health. Some clones in this sample may be carry-over from other donors' samples.

The chain links TRBV11-2 to TRBJ2-2; possible D gene TRBD2, 6 bases. V shed 0 bases and J shed 4 bases, with 18 bases lying between them. CDR1 and CDR2 from the germline V gene are SGHAT and FQNNGV. The CDR3 loop spans 18 amino acids. CDR3 loop: CASSLDRVSGTLTGELFF. Written as DNA, the CDR3 is TGTGCCAGCAGCTTAGATAGAGTTAGCGGCACACTCACCGGGGAGCTGTTTTTT.

This sequence joins TRBV6-5 and TRBJ1-1; perhaps TRBD1 as D (5 bases). This CDR3 region has 15 residues. The V end was cut by 4 bases, the J end by 6 bases, with 18 bases between. Per germline, CDR1 MNHEY and CDR2 SVGAGI. CDR3 region: CASSWGRSTTAEAFF. The CDR3 DNA reads as TGTGCCAGCAGTTGGGGACGTAGCACTACGGCTGAAGCTTTCTTT.

J is TRBJ1-5 and V is TRBV6-4; D uncertain. The CDR3 covers 13 residues. Trimming removed 0 bases from V and 8 bases from J, with 8 bases in between. CDR1 and CDR2 from the germline V gene are MRHNA and SNTAGT. The CDR3 here is CASSDSLTEPQHF. In DNA, the CDR3 is TGTGCCAGCAGTGACTCCCTGACTGAGCCCCAGCATTTT.

V is TRBV7-3 and J is TRBJ2-3, with D possibly being TRBD1 (6 bases). The length of the CDR3 is 14 residues. Germline V CDR1 and CDR2: SGHTA, FQGTGA. Trimming pared 5 bases from V and 1 base from J, leaving 10 bases between. The CDR3 protein is CASSPEGGTDTQYF. The CDR3 bases are TGTGCCAGCAGCCCCGAGGGGGGCACAGATACGCAGTATTTT.

V usage is TRBV7-8 and J usage is TRBJ2-7, with 9 bases lining up with TRBD2. Germline V gene sequence: CDR1 SGHVS, CDR2 FQNEAQ. With V trimmed by 1 base and J by 2 bases, 6 bases remained unmatched. The CDR3 sequence is 16 residues long. The CDR3 DNA follows: TGTGCCAGCAGCTTAGGGAGCGGGAGGAGGGCCTACGAGCAGTACTTC. This encodes CASSLGSGRRAYEQYF.

This rearrangement joins TRBV15 to TRBJ2-7; unclear D gene. Germline CDR1 LNHNV, CDR2 YYDKDF (reference sequence). The CDR3 has 15 residues. V lost 0 bases and J 1 base, leaving 10 bases between the germline ends. In nucleotides, the CDR3 is TGTGCCACCAGCAGAGATAGTACCAGGTCCTACGAGCAGTACTTC. Encoded protein: CATSRDSTRSYEQYF.

The chain employs TRBV30 and TRBJ1-2; D is undetermined. Trimming cost V 0 bases and J 0 bases, with 17 bases left between them. Looked up from germline, CDR1 is GTSNPN and CDR2 is SVGIG (reference sequence). The CDR3 totals 17 residues. CDR3 in DNA: TGTGCCTGGAGTGTAATATTCGGGCCTTCAACTAACTATGGCTACACCTTC. This encodes CAWSVIFGPSTNYGYTF.

The J gene is TRBJ1-4, the V gene TRBV30; no firm D call. The ends were cut back, 1 base at V and 14 bases at J, with 14 bases in the middle. Germline assignment: CDR1 GTSNPN and CDR2 SVGIG (reference sequence). The CDR3 runs 12 residues. The CDR3 is CAWSGLTAELFF. The CDR3 nucleotides read TGTGCCTGGAGTGGTCTAACGGCTGAGCTGTTTTTT.

J is TRBJ1-4 and V is TRBV5-4; a possible D gene is TRBD1 (6 bases). CDR3 length: 14 amino acids. V was pared by 4 bases and J by 8 bases, with 15 bases between. Germline CDR1 is SGHNT and CDR2 is YYREEE (reference sequence). CDR3: CASSGGLRMEKLFF. CDR3 sequence (DNA): TGTGCCAGCAGCGGGGGGCTCCGAATGGAAAAACTGTTTTTT.

The gene calls are TRBV28 and TRBJ2-5; D tentatively fits TRBD1 or TRBD2 (5 bases each). The V end lost 5 bases, the J end lost 5 bases, and 24 bases lay between the germline ends. Germline-derived CDR1 and CDR2 are MDHEN and SYDVKM. CDR3 length: 17 residues. The CDR3 DNA reads TGTGCCAGCAGTCCCTCCGAGGGGCGTTCCCGTGGGGAGACCCAGTACTTC. Translation: CASSPSEGRSRGETQYF.

This chain links TRBV7-9 with TRBJ2-4, with a tentative D call TRBD1 (5 bases). Between the trimmed V and J ends, which lost 5 bases and 8 bases, there was a span of 10 bases. CDR3 length: 12 residues. Per germline, CDR1 SEHNR and CDR2 FQNEAQ (reference sequence). The CDR3 spells CASSGAVDIQYF. Written as DNA, the CDR3 is TGTGCCAGCAGCGGGGCGGTTGACATTCAGTACTTC.

On this clone itself: Additional DNA sequences in this sample encode the identical CDR3. The chain links TRBV9 to TRBJ2-5, with D perhaps given as TRBD1 or TRBD2 (5 bases each). The CDR3 extends over 13 amino acids. V dropped 3 bases and J dropped 5 bases, with 11 bases sitting between them. The V gene's germline CDR1 is SGDLS and CDR2 YYNGEE. The CDR3 reads CASSAGSGETQYF. CDR3 bases: TGTGCCAGCAGCGCAGGGTCGGGGGAGACCCAGTACTTC.

The rearrangement uses TRBV5-5 and TRBJ1-2; D might be TRBD1 (6 bases). The V gene lost 4 bases and the J gene lost 6 bases, with 13 bases spanning the gap. Per germline, CDR1 SGHKS and CDR2 YYEKEE (reference sequence). The CDR3 spans 13 residues. In nucleotides, the CDR3 is TGTGCCAGCAGCCCTACAGGGTTCGATGGCTACACCTTC. Translating it yields CASSPTGFDGYTF.

The chain employs TRBV14 and TRBJ2-5, with TRBD1 as a possible D gene (6 bases). CDR3 length equals 15 residues. Trimming took 2 bases from V and 2 from J, leaving 12 bases between them. Germline lookup yields CDR1 SGHDN and CDR2 FVKESK. The chain's CDR3 is CASSQTQGSQETQYF. The DNA of the CDR3 is TGTGCCAGCAGCCAAACCCAGGGGAGTCAAGAGACCCAGTACTTC.

The chain is built from TRBV5-1 and TRBJ2-7; D may be TRBD1 (5 bases). The germline V gene has CDR1 SGHRS and CDR2 YFSETQ. Trimming left V 0 bases short and J 4 bases short, with 11 bases between. The CDR3 is 14 amino acids. The CDR3 DNA follows: TGCGCCAGCAGCTTGGGATCGACAGTTTACGAGCAGTACTTC. It encodes CASSLGSTVYEQYF. The complete variable domain, with remaining parts taken from reference TRBV5-1 and TRBJ2-7, reads KAGVTQTPRYLIKTRGQQVTLSCSPISGHRSVSWYQQTPGQGLQFLFEYFSETQRNKGNFPGRFSGRQFSNSRSEMNVSTLELGDSALYLCASSLGSTVYEQYFGPGTRLTVT.